These 12 T cell receptor beta chains originate from one sample sequenced in a study of blood T cell repertoires in COVID-19. The assay was immunoSEQ multiplex PCR, and TCRdb's table has in-frame clones only and misses some. The table includes about 130,000 clones, around four fifths detected once. Sequencing was performed on PBMCs or T cells enriched from blood (not recorded which). These receptor sequences come from a man aged 30 to 45 who had recovered from COVID-19.

V usage is TRBV6-5 and J usage is TRBJ1-1; maybe TRBD1 (5 bases). The germline V and J ends were trimmed by 8 bases and 5 bases, with 15 bases remaining between them. The CDR3 loop spans 13 amino acids. The germline gives CDR1 MNHEY, CDR2 SVGAGI. The CDR3 sequence is CASGGLGGTEAFF. The CDR3 DNA reads TGTGCCAGCGGGGGACTCGGAGGGACTGAAGCTTTCTTT.

The V call is TRBV6-4, the J call TRBJ2-3; D unresolved. V shed 3 bases and J shed 0 bases, with 4 bases lying between them. The CDR3 runs 13 residues. CDR1 MRHNA and CDR2 SNTAGT come from the germline V gene. CDR3 loop: CASSEASTDTQYF. CDR3 in DNA: TGTGCCAGCAGTGAAGCCAGCACAGATACGCAGTATTTT.

This chain connects TRBV7-9 to TRBJ2-1; 11 bases match TRBD2. This CDR3 is 17 amino acids long. CDR1 SEHNR and CDR2 FQNEAQ come from the germline V gene (reference sequence). Trimming took 4 bases from V and 0 from J; bases not matched to a gene: 5. CDR3 coding DNA: TGTGCCAGCAGCTCGACTAGCGGGACTGGCTCCTACAATGAGCAGTTCTTC. Protein product: CASSSTSGTGSYNEQFF.

This clone has only one observation. J is TRBJ1-5 and V is TRBV19; a possible D gene is TRBD1 (5 bases). CDR3 length equals 14 residues. Trimming left V 1 base short and J 6 bases short, with 10 bases between. Germline V CDR1 and CDR2: LNHDA, SQIVND (reference sequence). As DNA, the CDR3 is TGTGCCAGTAGTATAGGCGCAGGGTTTCAGCCCCAGCATTTT. This translates into CASSIGAGFQPQHF.

The CDR3 reads CASSSPGLQYEQYF. The CDR3 DNA follows: TGTGCCAGCAGCTCACCGGGACTACAATACGAGCAGTACTTC. The chain has TRBV3-1 (or the pseudogene TRBV3-2) and TRBJ2-7; 7 positions match TRBD2. V was pared by 5 bases and J by 4 bases, with 8 bases of the junction left unmatched. The germline gives CDR1 LGHDT, CDR2 YNNKEL (reference sequence). This CDR3 contains 14 residues.

The chain links TRBV7-2 to TRBJ2-5, with D possibly being TRBD2 (5 bases). Trimming pared 4 bases from V and 5 bases from J, leaving 14 bases between. The CDR3 runs to 14 residues. The V gene's germline CDR1 is SGHTA and CDR2 FQGNSA. CDR3 loop: CASSSGFEGETQYF. As DNA, the CDR3 is TGTGCCAGCAGCTCTGGGTTTGAGGGTGAGACCCAGTACTTC.

The V gene is TRBV12-5, the J gene TRBJ2-2, with D perhaps TRBD1 (6 bases). The CDR3 consists of 15 residues. CDR1 is LGHNT and CDR2 is FRNRAP in the germline V gene. The V end lost 3 bases, the J end lost 1 base, and 9 bases lay between the germline ends. Written as DNA, the CDR3 is TGTGCTAGTGGTTTACGGGACAAGAACACCGGGGAGCTGTTTTTT. Its protein product is CASGLRDKNTGELFF.

This clone was picked up a small number of times. V and J are TRBV29-1 and TRBJ1-1; D is possibly TRBD1 (6 bases). V was clipped by 7 bases and J by 5 bases, with 11 bases between them. Germline V CDR1 and CDR2: SQVTM, ANQGSEA. The CDR3 contains 11 residues. In DNA form, the CDR3 reads TGCAGCGGACGACAGGATACTGAAGCTTTCTTT. Protein: CSGRQDTEAFF.

J is TRBJ2-7 and V is TRBV5-4; possible D gene TRBD1, 5 bases. Trimming removed 0 bases at V and 3 bases at J, with 13 bases between. Looked up from germline, CDR1 is SGHNT and CDR2 is YYREEE (reference sequence). CDR3 length equals 15 residues. This CDR3 is CASSLGMEQDYEQYF. In DNA form, the CDR3 reads TGTGCCAGCAGCTTGGGTATGGAACAGGACTACGAGCAGTACTTC.

The rearrangement joins TRBV2 to TRBJ2-1; 14 nucleotides align to TRBD2. This CDR3 spans 14 amino acids. In germline, CDR1 is SNHLY, CDR2 FYNNEI. V was pared by 10 bases and J by 9 bases, with 8 bases of the junction left unmatched. CDR3 nucleotides: TGTGCCACCAGACTAGCGGGGGGGCCACTTGAGCAGTTCTTC. Its translation is CATRLAGGPLEQFF.

This chain uses TRBV12-3 or TRBV12-4 with TRBJ2-7, with 7 nucleotides matching TRBD1. Trimming cost V 7 bases and J 0 bases; bases outside gene matches: 3. This CDR3 has 13 residues. CDR3 in DNA: TGTGCCAGCATCCGGGACAGCTCCTACGAGCAGTACGTC. This gives the protein CASIRDSSYEQYV.

V usage is TRBV10-3 and J usage is TRBJ1-6; the D is unclear. This CDR3 has 14 residues. Germline V gives CDR1 ENHRY, CDR2 SYGVKD. The germline V and J ends were trimmed by 4 bases and 3 bases, with 7 bases remaining between them. The CDR3 DNA sequence: TGTGCCATCAGTGGGGAGAACTATAATTCACCCCTCCACTTT. This sequence encodes CAISGENYNSPLHF.